A single sample is the source of the 13 T cell receptor beta chains below, sequenced in a study of blood T cell repertoires in COVID-19. Generated by immunoSEQ multiplex PCR, the TCRdb table keeps only in-frame clones and is missing some. The sample yields some 300,000 clones, around 87% seen once. Sequencing was carried out using peripheral blood. These receptors were taken from a woman aged 40 to 50 with COVID-19, enrolled during active disease.

V and J are TRBV18 and TRBJ1-2, with TRBD1 identical over 7 bases. With V trimmed by 0 bases and J by 3 bases, 7 bases remained unmatched. The CDR3 sequence is 16 residues long. The germline V gene encodes CDR1 KGHSH and CDR2 LQKENI. CDR3 sequence reads: CASSPPPGQDHYGYTF. The CDR3 region has the DNA TGTGCCAGCTCACCACCCCCCGGACAGGATCACTATGGCTACACCTTC.

The V call is TRBV6-2 or TRBV6-3, the J call TRBJ2-1, with D uncertain. The CDR3 has 16 residues. Germline CDR1 MNHEY, CDR2 SVGEGT. V lost 2 bases and J 5 bases, leaving 16 bases between the germline ends. Here the CDR3 DNA reads TGTGCCAGCAGTTACCTCATGGTCCTAGACCACAATGAGCAGTTCTTC. Amino acid sequence: CASSYLMVLDHNEQFF.

The chain couples TRBV30 to TRBJ1-2; D remains unclear. There are 13 residues in the CDR3. The V end lost 6 bases, the J end lost 2 bases, and 13 bases lay between the germline ends. Germline V lookup: CDR1 GTSNPN, CDR2 SVGIG (reference sequence). The CDR3 loop is CACWTSLNYGYTF. The DNA for the CDR3 is TGTGCCTGTTGGACTTCCCTCAACTATGGCTACACCTTC.

The rearrangement links TRBV7-9 to TRBJ2-1; maybe TRBD2 (5 bases). Between the trimmed V and J ends, which lost 2 bases and 13 bases, there was a span of 9 bases. In germline, CDR1 is SEHNR, CDR2 FQNEAQ (reference sequence). The CDR3 has 11 amino acids. The CDR3 here is CASSLNREQFF. DNA for the CDR3: TGTGCCAGCAGCTTAAACCGGGAACAGTTCTTC.

The chain is built from TRBV27 and TRBJ2-2, with D perhaps matching TRBD1 (6 bases). This CDR3 region has 15 residues. The V gene's germline CDR1 is MNHEY and CDR2 SMNVEV (reference sequence). Trimming pared 5 bases from V and 3 bases from J, leaving 13 bases between. CDR3 in amino acids: CASSPDRIYTGELFF. The CDR3 nucleotides read TGTGCCAGCAGTCCAGACAGGATCTACACCGGGGAGCTGTTTTTT.

This rearrangement joins TRBV27 to TRBJ2-1, with D possibly being TRBD1 (5 bases). CDR1 and CDR2 (germline): MNHEY, SMNVEV (reference sequence). This CDR3 spans 15 amino acids. Deletions cut 0 bases from V and 6 bases from J, with 12 bases between. The CDR3 DNA reads TGTGCCAGCAGTTTATCAGGGGATAGATTCAATGAGCAGTTCTTC. Protein: CASSLSGDRFNEQFF.

J is TRBJ2-7 and V is TRBV5-1, with 10 nucleotides matching TRBD2. The CDR3 runs to 16 residues. The germline CDR1 and CDR2 sequences are SGHRS and YFSETQ. With V trimmed by 4 bases and J by 0 bases, 7 bases remained unmatched. CDR3 region: CASSPRGLAISYEQYF. In DNA, the CDR3 is TGCGCCAGCAGCCCCCGGGGACTAGCGATCTCCTACGAGCAGTACTTC.

The chain links TRBV10-3 to TRBJ1-4; 11 nucleotides align to TRBD1. J gave up 3 bases and V 6 bases, and 0 bases lay outside the gene matches. Germline V CDR1 and CDR2: ENHRY, SYGVKD. The CDR3 runs 14 residues. The DNA for the CDR3 is TGTGCCATCAGGGGACAGGGGGCTAATGAAAAACTGTTTTTT. Its translation: CAIRGQGANEKLFF.

The CDR3 loop is CASSPSGTGKGWYGYTF. DNA for the CDR3: TGTGCCAGCAGTCCCTCCGGGACAGGGAAGGGGTGGTATGGCTACACCTTC. The chain links TRBV28 to TRBJ1-2; 9 nucleotides match TRBD1. The germline gives CDR1 MDHEN, CDR2 SYDVKM. V dropped 5 bases and J dropped 5; count of bases not matched to a gene: 15. This CDR3 spans 17 amino acids.

This clone was observed once. The rearrangement joins TRBV5-4 to TRBJ2-2; no firm D call. Germline-derived CDR1 and CDR2 are SGHNT and YYREEE (reference sequence). This CDR3 region has 13 residues. The V end was cut by 0 bases, the J end by 6 bases, with 6 bases between. The CDR3 is CASSLGSAGELFF. CDR3 bases: TGTGCCAGCAGCTTGGGCAGTGCCGGGGAGCTGTTTTTT.

The count of this clone is one. The gene calls are TRBV9 and TRBJ2-2; D is uncertain. Germline V lookup: CDR1 SGDLS, CDR2 YYNGEE. V lost 7 bases, J lost 0 bases, and 19 bases lay in between. The CDR3 is made up of 17 amino acids. Written as DNA, the CDR3 is TGTGCCAGCTCCGAGGCCGCTCCCCCCCCGAACACCGGGGAGCTGTTTTTT. It translates to CASSEAAPPPNTGELFF.

This chain joins TRBV7-9 and TRBJ2-2; perhaps TRBD2 as D (6 bases). The CDR3 spans 17 residues. The V gene lost 5 bases and the J gene lost 1 base, with 17 bases spanning the gap. The germline gives CDR1 SEHNR, CDR2 FQNEAQ (reference sequence). DNA of the CDR3: TGTGCCAGCAGCCCGACGTCGGGGGATAGGAACACCGGGGAGCTGTTTTTT. This encodes CASSPTSGDRNTGELFF.

V is TRBV30 and J is TRBJ1-1; D is possibly TRBD1 (6 bases). CDR3 size: 14 residues. Trimming took off 1 base at V and 5 bases at J, with 14 bases between the two ends. Germline lookup yields CDR1 GTSNPN and CDR2 SVGIG (reference sequence). The CDR3 region has the DNA TGTGCCTGGAGTGGGGGGCTACGGCGAACTGAAGCTTTCTTT. Protein: CAWSGGLRRTEAFF. Drawing the rest from reference TRBV30 and TRBJ1-1, the complete variable domain is SQTIHQWPATLVQPVGSPLSLECTVEGTSNPNLYWYRQAAGRGLQLLFYSVGIGQISSEVPQNLSASRPQDRQFILSSKKLLLSDSGFYLCAWSGGLRRTEAFFGQGTRLTVV.